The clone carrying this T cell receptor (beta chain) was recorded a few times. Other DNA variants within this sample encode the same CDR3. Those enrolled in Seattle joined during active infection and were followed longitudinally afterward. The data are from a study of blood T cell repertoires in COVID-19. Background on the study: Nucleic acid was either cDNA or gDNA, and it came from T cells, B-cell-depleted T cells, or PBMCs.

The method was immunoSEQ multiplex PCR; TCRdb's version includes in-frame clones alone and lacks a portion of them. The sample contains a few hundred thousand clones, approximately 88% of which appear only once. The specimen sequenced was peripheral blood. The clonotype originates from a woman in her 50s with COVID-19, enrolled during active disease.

The CDR3 DNA reads TGTGCCAGCAGTTTAGGACAGGGCGATGGCTACACCTTC. Residues: CASSLGQGDGYTF. The J gene is TRBJ1-2, the V gene TRBV12-3 or TRBV12-4, with 7 bases identical to TRBD1. The CDR3 has 13 residues. Unmatched junction bases numbered 2, after V lost 1 base and J lost 6 bases.